The 22 T cell receptor beta chains reported below all come from one sample, sequenced in a study of T cell responses to AZD1222 COVID-19 vaccine. Generated by immunoSEQ multiplex PCR, the TCRdb table keeps only in-frame clones and is missing some. This sample has roughly 150,000 clones; 90% to 95% occur once, and the top ten carry approximately 1.3%. The material was peripheral blood, obtained 28 days after the second AZD1222 dose. These receptors originate from an adult who received the AZD1222 COVID-19 vaccine.

This clone was seen only once. The J gene is TRBJ1-6, the V gene TRBV10-3; TRBD1 matches at 10 bases. The CDR3 contains 15 residues. Germline V gene sequence: CDR1 ENHRY, CDR2 SYGVKD. Unmatched junction bases numbered 6, after V lost 6 bases and J lost 7 bases. In DNA, the CDR3 is TGTGCCATCAGGGAGGGACAGGGGTTCAATTCACCCCTCCACTTT. Its translation: CAIREGQGFNSPLHF.

The chain couples TRBV7-2 to TRBJ2-3; the match to TRBD2 covers 14 bases. Germline V lookup: CDR1 SGHTA, CDR2 FQGNSA. V dropped 11 bases and J dropped 10; count of bases not matched to a gene: 11. The CDR3 has 14 residues. The CDR3 reads CAARLAGGPSAQYF. CDR3 DNA: TGTGCCGCCAGACTAGCGGGGGGGCCCAGTGCGCAGTATTTT. The full variable domain, in which reference TRBV7-2 and TRBJ2-3 provide the parts outside the CDR3, is GAGVSQSPSNKVTEKGKDVELRCDPISGHTALYWYRQSLGQGLEFLIYFQGNSAPDKSGLPSDRFSAERTGGSVSTLTIQRTQQEDSAVYLCAARLAGGPSAQYFGPGTRLTVL.

The chain recombines TRBV4-3 with TRBJ2-5; no clear D gene. The CDR3 is made up of 14 amino acids. V lost 0 bases to trimming and J lost 4 bases, with 9 bases between them. In germline, CDR1 is LGHNA, CDR2 YSLEER. The CDR3 DNA is TGCGCCAGCAGCCAAGATCTTCTTGGAGAGACCCAGTACTTC. Translating it yields CASSQDLLGETQYF.

J is TRBJ2-2 and V is TRBV6-4; 7 bases fit TRBD2. This CDR3 spans 17 amino acids. With 0 bases clipped from V and 3 bases from J, the junction kept 7 bases outside the gene matches. CDR1 is MRHNA and CDR2 is SNTAGT in the germline V gene. CDR3 coding DNA: TGTGCCAGCAGTGACTCGAGGGGAGGGCCGCACACCGGGGAGCTGTTTTTT. Its protein product is CASSDSRGGPHTGELFF.

The CDR3: CASSIPGWGYTF. DNA for the CDR3: TGTGCCAGTAGTATACCTGGGTGGGGCTACACCTTC. J is TRBJ1-2 and V is TRBV19; no reliable D call. CDR3 length: 12 amino acids. Germline-derived CDR1 and CDR2 are LNHDA and SQIVND (reference sequence). The V end was cut by 2 bases, the J end by 8 bases, with 9 bases between.

The chain carries TRBV6-2 or TRBV6-3 and TRBJ1-3; D ambiguous. CDR3 length: 15 amino acids. The V gene lost 5 bases and the J gene lost 2 bases, with 13 bases spanning the gap. The germline V gene encodes CDR1 MNHEY and CDR2 SVGEGT. DNA of the CDR3: TGTGCCAGCAGTACCCGGCGGGTTCCTGGAAACACCATATATTTT. This encodes CASSTRRVPGNTIYF.

CDR3 nucleotide sequence: TGCGCCAGCAGCCACCTACAGGGTTTACAGGGGGCTAACTATGGCTACACCTTC. It yields the protein CASSHLQGLQGANYGYTF. This rearrangement joins TRBV4-3 to TRBJ1-2, with 8 bases lining up with TRBD1. The CDR3 runs to 18 residues. The J segment lost 0 bases and the V segment lost 3 bases, leaving 12 bases of the junction unmatched. Germline CDR1 and CDR2: LGHNA and YSLEER.

The rearrangement links TRBV25-1 to TRBJ1-2; 7 bases map to TRBD1. CDR3 length equals 14 residues. Germline-derived CDR1 and CDR2 are MGHDK and SYGVNS. V trimming: 5 bases; J trimming: 2 bases; junction bases outside the gene matches: 5. The CDR3 region has the DNA TGTGCCAGCAGTAACCCGGGACAGAACTATGGCTACACCTTC. Its protein is CASSNPGQNYGYTF.

V gene TRBV4-2 combines with J gene TRBJ2-5; unclear D gene. The CDR3 is made up of 15 amino acids. In germline, CDR1 is LGHNA, CDR2 YNFKEQ. V lost 7 bases and J 2 bases, leaving 17 bases between the germline ends. CDR3 in amino acids: CASKTQVASQETQYF. The CDR3 nucleotides read TGTGCCAGCAAAACCCAAGTAGCCTCACAAGAGACCCAGTACTTC.

The chain couples TRBV27 to TRBJ2-2, with 7 nucleotides matching TRBD2. Trimming cost V 4 bases and J 3 bases; bases outside gene matches: 8. The length of the CDR3 is 16 residues. Per the germline V gene, CDR1 is MNHEY and CDR2 is SMNVEV (reference sequence). CDR3 sequence reads: CASSWGGWGDTGELFF. The CDR3 DNA follows: TGTGCCAGCAGTTGGGGGGGTTGGGGGGACACCGGGGAGCTGTTTTTT.

The chain is built from TRBV28 and TRBJ1-5; maybe TRBD1 (6 bases). V was pared by 2 bases and J by 1 base, with 15 bases between. In germline, CDR1 is MDHEN, CDR2 SYDVKM. The CDR3 consists of 17 residues. For the CDR3, the DNA is TGTGCCAGCAGTTTAAACCCTTGGGGGGCCAGCAATCAGCCCCAGCATTTT. Its translation: CASSLNPWGASNQPQHF.

The chain joins TRBV6-1 to TRBJ1-2, with D uncertain. This CDR3 region has 16 residues. Germline values: CDR1 MNHNS, CDR2 SASEGT. Trimming pared 2 bases from V and 0 bases from J, leaving 13 bases between. CDR3 coding DNA: TGTGCCAGCAGTGAATCGGCTACCCGAGCTAACTATGGCTACACCTTC. This encodes CASSESATRANYGYTF.

The chain has TRBV18 and TRBJ1-3; D remains unclear. The CDR3 contains 15 residues. Between the trimmed V and J ends, which lost 6 bases and 1 base, there was a span of 13 bases. Germline V gene lookup returns CDR1 KGHSH and CDR2 LQKENI. As DNA, the CDR3 is TGTGCCAGCTCCCCAGTCGATCAATCTGGAAACACCATATATTTT. Amino acid sequence: CASSPVDQSGNTIYF.

This rearrangement joins TRBV19 to TRBJ2-7; tentative D call: TRBD2 (6 bases). In germline, CDR1 is LNHDA, CDR2 SQIVND (reference sequence). The CDR3 loop spans 13 amino acids. Trimming took off 1 base at V and 4 bases at J, with 8 bases between the two ends. The CDR3 DNA reads as TGTGCCAGTAGTATAGGAGGGAGGTACGAGCAGTACTTC. It is translated as CASSIGGRYEQYF.

The gene calls are TRBV5-1 and TRBJ2-7, with a weak D call TRBD2 (6 bases). V lost 5 bases and J lost 0, with 15 bases in between. The CDR3 length is 15 residues. Germline CDR1 and CDR2: SGHRS and YFSETQ. CDR3 nucleotides: TGCGCCAGCAGTTTCGTCGGGGGAAGCTCCTACGAGCAGTACTTC. Translated, it gives CASSFVGGSSYEQYF.

This clone has only one observation. The J gene is TRBJ1-2, the V gene TRBV19; 7 bases map to TRBD1. The CDR3 has 15 residues. Germline CDR1 reads LNHDA; CDR2 reads SQIVND (reference sequence). Trimming took 2 bases from V and 9 from J; bases not matched to a gene: 12. CDR3 protein: CASSIMNRGANRYTF. The CDR3 region has the DNA TGTGCCAGTAGTATAATGAACAGGGGAGCAAATCGCTACACCTTC.

This chain uses TRBV18 with TRBJ1-1; D perhaps matches TRBD1 (5 bases). The CDR3 contains 15 residues. The germline CDR1 and CDR2 sequences are KGHSH and LQKENI. V lost 0 bases, J lost 1 base, and 9 bases lay in between. CDR3: CASSPPGHANTEAFF. In DNA form, the CDR3 reads TGTGCCAGCTCACCACCTGGACACGCGAACACTGAAGCTTTCTTT.

V is TRBV7-9 and J is TRBJ2-2; 7 nucleotides align to TRBD1. Germline CDR1 reads SEHNR; CDR2 reads FQNEAQ (reference sequence). V lost 3 bases to trimming and J lost 1 base; unmatched junction nucleotides: 8. CDR3 length: 17 amino acids. The CDR3 loop reads CASSFGRGQVNTGELFF. The CDR3 nucleotides read TGTGCCAGCAGCTTTGGCCGAGGACAGGTGAACACCGGGGAGCTGTTTTTT.

The chain employs TRBV4-2 and TRBJ2-5; 10 bases fit TRBD1. In germline, CDR1 is LGHNA, CDR2 YNFKEQ. The V and J ends lost 0 bases and 4 bases, in that order; junction bases with no gene match: 5. The CDR3 has 16 amino acids. This CDR3 is CASSQDSGTGVETQYF. DNA for the CDR3: TGTGCCAGCAGCCAAGACTCCGGGACAGGGGTAGAGACCCAGTACTTC.

This clone appeared once. The CDR3 reads CSVEDLAGGSYEQYF. The CDR3 DNA follows: TGCAGCGTTGAGGATCTAGCGGGAGGTTCCTACGAGCAGTACTTC. V gene TRBV29-1 combines with J gene TRBJ2-7, with TRBD2 matching 11 bases. Per the germline V gene, CDR1 is SQVTM and CDR2 is ANQGSEA. The J segment lost 1 base and the V segment lost 3 bases, leaving 5 bases of the junction unmatched. This CDR3 is built from 15 residues.

This clone was picked up one time. The CDR3 DNA reads as TGTGCCAGCAGTCCCGGGACTGGCGGCTACACCTTC. It encodes CASSPGTGGYTF. J is TRBJ1-2 and V is TRBV28; maybe TRBD1 (5 bases). Trimming removed 5 bases at V and 8 bases at J, with 12 bases between. This CDR3 is built from 12 residues. CDR1 MDHEN and CDR2 SYDVKM come from the germline V gene.

The gene calls are TRBV3-1 (or the pseudogene TRBV3-2) and TRBJ2-1; 9 nucleotides match TRBD2. The germline gives CDR1 LGHDT, CDR2 YNNKEL (reference sequence). After removal of 3 bases from V and 7 bases from J, the junction contained 7 bases not matched to a gene. This CDR3 is 15 amino acids long. The CDR3: CASSQVAGVLNEQFF. The CDR3 DNA is TGTGCCAGCAGCCAGGTAGCGGGGGTGCTTAATGAGCAGTTCTTC.